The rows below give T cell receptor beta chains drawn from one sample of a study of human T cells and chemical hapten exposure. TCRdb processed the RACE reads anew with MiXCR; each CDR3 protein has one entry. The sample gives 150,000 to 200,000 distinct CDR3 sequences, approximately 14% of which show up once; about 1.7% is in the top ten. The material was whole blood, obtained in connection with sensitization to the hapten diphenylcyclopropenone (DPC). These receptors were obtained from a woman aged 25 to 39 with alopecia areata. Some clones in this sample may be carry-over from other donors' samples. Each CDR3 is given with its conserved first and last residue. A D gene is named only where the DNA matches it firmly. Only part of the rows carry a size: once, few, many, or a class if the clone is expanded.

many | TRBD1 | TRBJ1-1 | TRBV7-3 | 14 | TGTGCCAGCAGCCTACAGACAGGGTACACTGAAGCTTTCTTT | CASSLQTGYTEAFF
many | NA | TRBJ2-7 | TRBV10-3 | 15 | TGTGCCATCAGTGAGTCGAAACCAGAGCCCTACGAGCAGTACTTC | CAISESKPEPYEQYF
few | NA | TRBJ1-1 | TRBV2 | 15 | TGTGCCAGCAGGGACGGACAGCGCGAAAACACTGAAGCTTTCTTT | CASRDGQRENTEAFF
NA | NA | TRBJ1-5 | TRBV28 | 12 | TGTGCCAGCAAGTCTGGGAATCAGCCCCAGCATTTT | CASKSGNQPQHF
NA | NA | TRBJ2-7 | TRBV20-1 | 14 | TGCAGTGCTAGAGATGGGCAGAGCTCCTACGAGCAGTACTTC | CSARDGQSSYEQYF
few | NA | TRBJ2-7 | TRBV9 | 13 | TGTGCCAGCAGCGTAGTCCCCCTTGGGGAGCAGTACTTC | CASSVVPLGEQYF
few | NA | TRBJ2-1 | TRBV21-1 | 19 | TGTGCCAGCAGCAAAGACAGGGGCCGGGTAGAGATTCCTCCTAATGAGCAGTTCTTC | CASSKDRGRVEIPPNEQFF
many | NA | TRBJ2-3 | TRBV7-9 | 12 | TGTGCCAGCAGCTTACTTGGGGATACGCAGTATTTT | CASSLLGDTQYF
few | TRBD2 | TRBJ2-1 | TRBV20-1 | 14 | TGCAGTGCTACTAGCGGGGGGGCGTCAGGTGAGCAGTTCTTC | CSATSGGASGEQFF
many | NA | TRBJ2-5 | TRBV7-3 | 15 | TGTGCCAGCAGCCCGGGACTCCTTTCACAAGAGACCCAGTACTTC | CASSPGLLSQETQYF
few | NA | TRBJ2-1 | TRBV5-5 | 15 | TGTGCCAGCAGCTTGGTCAGGGGTACTTACAATGAGCAGTTCTTC | CASSLVRGTYNEQFF
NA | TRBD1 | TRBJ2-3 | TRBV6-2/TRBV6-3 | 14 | TGTGCCAGCAGTTACCCGACAGGGCTTAATACGCAGTATTTT | CASSYPTGLNTQYF
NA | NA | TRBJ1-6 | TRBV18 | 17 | TGTGCCAGCTCACCACGAAGGGTTACTCCTATGGATTCACCCCTCCACTTT | CASSPRRVTPMDSPLHF
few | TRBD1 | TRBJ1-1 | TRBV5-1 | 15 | TGCGCCAGCAGGGACAGGCCGTACATGAACACTGAAGCTTTCTTT | CASRDRPYMNTEAFF
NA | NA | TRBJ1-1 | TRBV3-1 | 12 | TGTGCCAGCAGACAAACCGACACTGAAGCTTTCTTT | CASRQTDTEAFF
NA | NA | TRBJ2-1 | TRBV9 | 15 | TGTGCCAGCAGCACCAGGGACTTCCCCGACAATGAGCAGTTCTTC | CASSTRDFPDNEQFF
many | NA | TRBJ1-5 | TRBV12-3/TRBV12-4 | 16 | TGTGCCAGCAGTTTATGGGACGGGAATAGCAATCAGCCCCAGCATTTT | CASSLWDGNSNQPQHF
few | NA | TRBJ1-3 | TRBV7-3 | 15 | TGTGCCAGCAGCTTAGCGTCCGGATCCGGAAACACCATATATTTT | CASSLASGSGNTIYF